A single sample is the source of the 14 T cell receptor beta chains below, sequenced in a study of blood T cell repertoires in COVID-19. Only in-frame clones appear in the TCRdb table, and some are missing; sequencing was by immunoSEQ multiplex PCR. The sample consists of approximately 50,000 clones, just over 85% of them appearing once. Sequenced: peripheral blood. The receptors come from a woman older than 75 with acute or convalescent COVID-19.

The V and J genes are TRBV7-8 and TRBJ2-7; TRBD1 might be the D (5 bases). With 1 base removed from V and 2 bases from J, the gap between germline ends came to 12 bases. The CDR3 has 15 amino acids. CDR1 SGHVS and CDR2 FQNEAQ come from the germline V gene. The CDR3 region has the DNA TGTGCCAGCAGCTTAGTTCCGGACACAACCTACGAGCAGTACTTC. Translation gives CASSLVPDTTYEQYF. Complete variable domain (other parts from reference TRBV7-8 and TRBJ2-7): GAGVSQSPRYKVAKRGQDVALRCDPISGHVSLFWYQQALGQGPEFLTYFQNEAQLDKSGLPSDRFFAERPEGSVSTLKIQRTQQEDSAVYLCASSLVPDTTYEQYFGPGTRLTVT.

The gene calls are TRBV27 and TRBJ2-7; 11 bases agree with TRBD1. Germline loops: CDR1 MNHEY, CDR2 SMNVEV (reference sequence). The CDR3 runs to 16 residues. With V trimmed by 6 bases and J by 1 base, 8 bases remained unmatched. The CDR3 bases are TGTGCCAGCAGCCCAGGACAGGGGGCTAAATCCTACGAGCAGTACTTC. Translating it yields CASSPGQGAKSYEQYF.

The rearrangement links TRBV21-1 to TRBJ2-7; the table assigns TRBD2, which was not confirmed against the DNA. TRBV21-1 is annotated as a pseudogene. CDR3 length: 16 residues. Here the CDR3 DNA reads TGTGCCAGCAGCAAAGTGGGGGGTGATGAAGCCTACGAGCAGTACTTC. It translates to CASSKVGGDEAYEQYF.

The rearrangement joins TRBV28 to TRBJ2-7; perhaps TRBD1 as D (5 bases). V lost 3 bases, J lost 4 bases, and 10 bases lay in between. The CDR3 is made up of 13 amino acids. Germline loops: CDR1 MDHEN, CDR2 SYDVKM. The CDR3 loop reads CASSFYQGYEQYF. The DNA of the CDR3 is TGTGCCAGCAGTTTCTACCAGGGTTACGAGCAGTACTTC.

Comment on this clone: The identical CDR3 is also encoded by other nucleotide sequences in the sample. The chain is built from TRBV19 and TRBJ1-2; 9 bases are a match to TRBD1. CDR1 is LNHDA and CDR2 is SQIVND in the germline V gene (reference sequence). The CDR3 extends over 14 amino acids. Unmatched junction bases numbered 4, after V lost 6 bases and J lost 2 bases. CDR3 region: CASSPGQGNYGYTF. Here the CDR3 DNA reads TGTGCCAGTAGCCCGGGACAGGGAAACTATGGCTACACCTTC.

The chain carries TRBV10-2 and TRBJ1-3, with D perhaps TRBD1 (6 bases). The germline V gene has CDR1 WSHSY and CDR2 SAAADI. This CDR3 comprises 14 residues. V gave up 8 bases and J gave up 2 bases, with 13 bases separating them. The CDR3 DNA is TGCGCCAGCGGTTGGGGGGGGCCTGGAAACACCATATATTTT. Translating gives CASGWGGPGNTIYF.

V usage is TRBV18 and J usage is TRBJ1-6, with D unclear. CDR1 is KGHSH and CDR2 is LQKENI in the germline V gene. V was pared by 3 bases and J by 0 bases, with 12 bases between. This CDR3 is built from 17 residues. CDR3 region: CASSPQTTSSYNSPLHF. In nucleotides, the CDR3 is TGTGCCAGCTCACCGCAGACAACGAGCTCCTATAATTCACCCCTCCACTTT.

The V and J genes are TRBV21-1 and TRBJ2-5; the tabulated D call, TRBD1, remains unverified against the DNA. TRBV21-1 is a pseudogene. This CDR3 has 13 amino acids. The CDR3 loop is CARYRGLQETQYF. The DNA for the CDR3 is TGTGCCAGATACAGGGGTCTCCAAGAGACCCAGTACTTC.

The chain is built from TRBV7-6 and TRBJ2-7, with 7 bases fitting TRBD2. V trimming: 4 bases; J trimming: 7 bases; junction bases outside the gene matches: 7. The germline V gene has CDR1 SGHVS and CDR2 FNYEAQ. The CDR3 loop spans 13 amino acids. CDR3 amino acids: CASSSGGVREQYF. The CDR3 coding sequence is TGTGCCAGCAGCTCTGGGGGGGTGAGGGAGCAGTACTTC.

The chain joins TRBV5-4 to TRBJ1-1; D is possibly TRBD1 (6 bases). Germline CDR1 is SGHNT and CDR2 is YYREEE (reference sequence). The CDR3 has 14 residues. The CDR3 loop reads CAPGAGGQNTEAFF. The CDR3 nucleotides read TGTGCTCCAGGGGCGGGGGGGCAGAACACTGAAGCTTTCTTT. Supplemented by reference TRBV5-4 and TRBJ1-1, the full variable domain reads ETGVTQSPTHLIKTRGQQVTLRCSSQSGHNTVSWYQQALGQGPQFIFQYYREEENGRGNFPPRFSGLQFPNYSSELNVNALELDDSALYLCAPGAGGQNTEAFFGQGTRLTVV.

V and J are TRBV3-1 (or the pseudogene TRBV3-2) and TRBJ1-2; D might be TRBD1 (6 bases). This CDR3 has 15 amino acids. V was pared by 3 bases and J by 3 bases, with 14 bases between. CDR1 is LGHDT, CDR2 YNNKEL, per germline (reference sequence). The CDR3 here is CASSQESTGDYGYTF. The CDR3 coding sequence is TGTGCCAGCAGCCAGGAATCGACAGGAGACTATGGCTACACCTTC.

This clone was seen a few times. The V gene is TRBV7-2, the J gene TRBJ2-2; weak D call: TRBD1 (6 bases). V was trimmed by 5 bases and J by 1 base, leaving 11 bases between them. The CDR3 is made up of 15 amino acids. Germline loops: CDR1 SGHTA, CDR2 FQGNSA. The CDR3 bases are TGTGCCAGCAGCCCCGGACAGATGAACACCGGGGAGCTGTTTTTT. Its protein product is CASSPGQMNTGELFF.

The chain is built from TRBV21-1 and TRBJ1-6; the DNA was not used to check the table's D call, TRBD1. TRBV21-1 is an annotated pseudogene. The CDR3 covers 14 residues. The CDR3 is CASMKQPDNSPLHF. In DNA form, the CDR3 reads TGTGCCAGCATGAAACAGCCTGATAATTCACCCCTCCACTTT.

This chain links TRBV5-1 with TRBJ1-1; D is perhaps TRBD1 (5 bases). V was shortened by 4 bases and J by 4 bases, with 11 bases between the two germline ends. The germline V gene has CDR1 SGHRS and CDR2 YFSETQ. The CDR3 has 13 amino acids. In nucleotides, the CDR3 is TGCGCCAGCAGCGGACAAGGGTTCACTGAAGCTTTCTTT. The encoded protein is CASSGQGFTEAFF.